The entry that follows covers one T cell receptor (beta chain) sequence. This receptor's antigen is unknown. Base-call qualities are not available, and no considerably larger clone is one nucleotide away. Inclusive of the bounding cysteine and phenylalanine, the CDR3 is 14 residues long. Just the 42-base CDR3 DNA is kept, in frame starting at base 1. Relative to germline, V is missing 7 bases and J is missing 7 bases, with 9 bases of the junction outside any gene match. The TCR beta CDR3 regions were amplified from RNA transcripts. A first-round RT-PCR of the TCR CDR3 used the HTBI primer set with the Qiagen OneStep RT-PCR kit. Libraries were constructed in a second round of multiplex PCR, after which size selection and purification were carried out. The libraries were sequenced on an Illumina HiSeq2000 using paired-end 100 bp reads. Per the source publication's procedure: SOAPnuke was used to process the raw data, removing reads that contained adapters or uncalled bases, had a mean Phred below 15, or lacked an exact match to the constant primer or identifier. High-quality paired reads were merged using COPE v1.2.5, and each unique nucleotide sequence was defined as a clonotype. Clonotypes were aligned to IMGT TRBV, TRBD and TRBJ reference segments using MiTCR v1.1. Analysis was restricted to V-J combinations with a frequency above 0.0001, which covered over 98% of repertoires. A TCS score was defined as the ratio of F50 (clonal expansion) to E x V (chaos), with BLOSUM62-based TCRdist applied between CDR3 peptides within each V-J. Welch's t-statistics and random forest reduced approximately 520 V-J features to some 14, which were used in a naive Bayes classifier (R e1071). In-frame beta chains were kept once TCRdb had trimmed the public reads at Q25 with fastp and called clones with MiXCR. Each CDR3 protein appears once, grouped with its most common genes and DNA. TCRdb's processing, not the study's, gives the V and J calls here. In all, the sample holds hundreds of thousands of distinct CDR3 sequences, and 22% of those were seen once. The ten largest clones represent around 60% of the sample.

In the ophthalmopathy patients, disease was moderately to severely active, with a Clinical Activity Score of 3 or more, a NOSPECS grade of 4 or more, and a duration of less than 3 months. The study excluded patients with uncontrolled infections, other autoimmune diseases, pregnancy or lactation. Diagnoses were based on clinical symptoms, serum thyroxine and TRAb, thyroid ultrasound and orbital computed tomography. Ficoll-Paque density gradient centrifugation was used to isolate PBMCs from approximately 11 ml of fresh peripheral blood. Total RNA was extracted using Trizol reagent, and RNA quality was assessed on an Agilent 2100 Bioanalyzer. This sample was taken from a study of T cells in Graves' hyperthyroidism and ophthalmopathy (dated by TCRdb to about 2019). Background for the entire study: Peripheral blood was collected at initial diagnosis, before any treatment. To identify TCR V-J signatures that set the groups apart, the researchers used a discovery cohort of 100 patients, made up of about 44 with Graves' ophthalmopathy and approximately 57 with stable Graves' hyperthyroidism. Whether ophthalmopathy could be predicted prospectively was tested in an independent validation cohort made up of under 20 hyperthyroidism patients plus 17 patients who later progressed to ophthalmopathy. The 100 or so discovery patients were randomly divided into training and test sets at a 7:3 ratio. The study also compared thyroid tissue and blood T-cell repertoires from several Graves' hyperthyroidism patients. After blood sampling, hyperthyroidism patients were treated with methimazole at a starting dose of 30 mg daily, and ophthalmopathy patients were treated with high-dose intravenous methylprednisolone. The paper reports TCR Vbeta CDR3 sequencing of approximately 130 peripheral blood samples: 40 to 45 ophthalmopathy, over 70 hyperthyroidism and 17 progressor patients.

General study outcomes and caveats: In validation, progression to ophthalmopathy was predicted by the model with more than 65% sensitivity and 72% to 80% specificity, a median of about 6.8 months before onset. A model built on a 13 V-J signature distinguished ophthalmopathy from stable hyperthyroidism, reaching roughly 88% sensitivity and 81.08% specificity in cross-validation and 80%/75% in testing. No statistical method was used to fix the sample size in advance, and group allocation was not hidden from the investigators. Most expanded thyroid clonotypes (frequency above 0.001) were also found in blood, which suggests that blood repertoires may mirror thyroid immune responses.

Sequenced input: blood. This receptor was obtained from a man aged 25 to 40 with Graves' ophthalmopathy. The V and J segments used are TRBV12-3 or TRBV12-4 and TRBJ2-1; 8 bases in the middle match TRBD2. The sequenced DNA: TGTGCCAGCACCGAAAGCGGGAGTGCGAATGAGCAGTTCTTC. It translates as CASTESGSANEQFF.